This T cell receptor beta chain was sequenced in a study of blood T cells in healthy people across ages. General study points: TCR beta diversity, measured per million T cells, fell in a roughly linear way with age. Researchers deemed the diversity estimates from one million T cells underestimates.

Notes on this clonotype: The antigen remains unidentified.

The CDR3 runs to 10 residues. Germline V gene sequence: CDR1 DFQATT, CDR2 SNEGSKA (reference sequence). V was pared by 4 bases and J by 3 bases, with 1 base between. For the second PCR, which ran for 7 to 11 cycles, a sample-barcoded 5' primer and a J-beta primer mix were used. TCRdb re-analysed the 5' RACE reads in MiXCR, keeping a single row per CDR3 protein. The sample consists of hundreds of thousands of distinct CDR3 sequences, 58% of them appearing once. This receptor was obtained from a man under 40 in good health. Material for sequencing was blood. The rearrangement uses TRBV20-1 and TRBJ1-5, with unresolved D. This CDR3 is CSANNQPQHF. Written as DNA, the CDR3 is TGCAGTGCTAACAATCAGCCCCAGCATTTT.